This T cell receptor beta chain was sequenced during a study of blood T cells in healthy people across ages. Using a J-beta primer mix together with a sample-barcoded 5' primer, a second PCR was run for roughly 7 to 11 cycles. One entry per CDR3 protein results from TCRdb running MiXCR on the 5' RACE reads. This sample has over 1,500,000 distinct CDR3 sequences, with roughly two fifths found just once. The V end was cut by 8 bases, the J end by 3 bases, with 6 bases between. In germline, CDR1 is SQVTM, CDR2 ANQGSEA. The CDR3 has 10 amino acids. What was sequenced was blood. This chain links TRBV29-1 with TRBJ2-3, with D unclear. The TCR comes from a human donor in good health. CDR3: CSIWTDTQYF. CDR3 coding DNA: TGCAGCATATGGACAGATACGCAGTATTTT.